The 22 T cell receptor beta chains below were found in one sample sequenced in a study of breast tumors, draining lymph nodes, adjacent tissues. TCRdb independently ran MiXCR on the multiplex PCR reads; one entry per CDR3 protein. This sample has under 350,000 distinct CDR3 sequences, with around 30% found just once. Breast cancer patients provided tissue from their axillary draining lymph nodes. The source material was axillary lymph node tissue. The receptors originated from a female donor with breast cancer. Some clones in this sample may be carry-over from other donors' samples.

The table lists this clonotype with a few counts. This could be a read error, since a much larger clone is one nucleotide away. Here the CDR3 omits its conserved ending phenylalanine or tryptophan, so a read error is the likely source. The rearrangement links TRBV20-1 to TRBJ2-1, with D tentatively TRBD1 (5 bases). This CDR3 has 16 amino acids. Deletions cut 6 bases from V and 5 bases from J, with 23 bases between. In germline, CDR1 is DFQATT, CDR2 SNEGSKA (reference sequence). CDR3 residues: CSAQNPARVLHNEQFS. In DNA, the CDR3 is TGCAGTGCGCAAAACCCTGCCAGGGTATTGCACAATGAGCAGTTCTCC.

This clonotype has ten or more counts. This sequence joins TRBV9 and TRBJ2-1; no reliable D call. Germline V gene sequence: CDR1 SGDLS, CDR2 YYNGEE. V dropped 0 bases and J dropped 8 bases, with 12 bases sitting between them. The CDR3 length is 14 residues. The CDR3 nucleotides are TGTGCCAGCAGCGTAGGGGGTAGCTCCTATGAGCAGTTCTTC. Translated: CASSVGGSSYEQFF.

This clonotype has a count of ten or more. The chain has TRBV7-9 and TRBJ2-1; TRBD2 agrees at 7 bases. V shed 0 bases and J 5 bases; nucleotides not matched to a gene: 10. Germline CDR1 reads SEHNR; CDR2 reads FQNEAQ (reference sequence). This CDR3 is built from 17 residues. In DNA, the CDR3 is TGTGCCAGCAGCTTAGCTTCTGGCGGGAGAGTTGACAATGAGCAGTTCTTC. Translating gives CASSLASGGRVDNEQFF.

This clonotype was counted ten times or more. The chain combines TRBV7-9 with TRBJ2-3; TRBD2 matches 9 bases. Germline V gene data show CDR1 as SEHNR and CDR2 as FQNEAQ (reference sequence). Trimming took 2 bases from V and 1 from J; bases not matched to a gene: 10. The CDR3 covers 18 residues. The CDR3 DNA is TGTGCCAGCAGCTTAAGTGTGTTGCGACTAGCGGGCACAGATACGCAGTATTTT. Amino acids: CASSLSVLRLAGTDTQYF.

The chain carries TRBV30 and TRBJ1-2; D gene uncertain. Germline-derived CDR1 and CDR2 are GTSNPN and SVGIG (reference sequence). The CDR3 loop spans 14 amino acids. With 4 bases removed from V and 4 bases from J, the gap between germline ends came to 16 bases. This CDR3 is CAWTPLRVSYGYTF. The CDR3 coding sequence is TGTGCCTGGACCCCCCTGAGAGTAAGCTATGGCTACACCTTC.

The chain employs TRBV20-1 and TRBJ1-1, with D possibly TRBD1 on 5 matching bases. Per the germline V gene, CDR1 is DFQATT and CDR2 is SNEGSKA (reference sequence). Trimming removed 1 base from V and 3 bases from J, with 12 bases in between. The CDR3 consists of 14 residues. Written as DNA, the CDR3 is TGCAGTGCTAGAGTAACAGGTACCGACACTGAAGCTTTCTTT. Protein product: CSARVTGTDTEAFF.

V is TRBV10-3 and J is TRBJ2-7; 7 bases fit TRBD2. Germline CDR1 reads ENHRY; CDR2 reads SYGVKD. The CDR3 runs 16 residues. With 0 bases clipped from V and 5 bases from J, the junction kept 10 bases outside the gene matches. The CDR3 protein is CAISESRGSYGDEQYF. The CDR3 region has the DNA TGTGCCATCAGTGAGTCGCGCGGGAGTTATGGCGACGAGCAGTACTTC.

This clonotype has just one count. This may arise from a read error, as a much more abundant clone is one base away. This CDR3 reads CVSSQGRTYGYTF. The CDR3 DNA sequence: TGTGTCAGCAGTCAGGGGAGAACCTATGGCTACACCTTC. The chain uses TRBV11-1 and TRBJ1-2; TRBD1 might be the D (6 bases). The germline V gene encodes CDR1 SGHAT and CDR2 FQDESV (reference sequence). The CDR3 is 13 amino acids.

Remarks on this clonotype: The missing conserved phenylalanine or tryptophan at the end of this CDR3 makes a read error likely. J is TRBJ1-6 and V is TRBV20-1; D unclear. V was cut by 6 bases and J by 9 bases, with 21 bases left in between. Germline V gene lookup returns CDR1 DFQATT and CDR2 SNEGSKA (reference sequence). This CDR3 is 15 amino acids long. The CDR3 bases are TGCAGTGCCCTACCGACACCGGGAACTAGTTCACCCCTCCACCTT. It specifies CSALPTPGTSSPLHL.

CDR3 in amino acids: CASSLGMLAGGRRRNEQFF. CDR3 nucleotides: TGTGCCAGCAGCTTGGGCATGCTAGCGGGAGGACGACGACGAAATGAGCAGTTCTTC. The chain is built from TRBV5-5 and TRBJ2-1; 11 bases are shared with TRBD2. V was pared by 0 bases and J by 7 bases, with 15 bases of the junction left unmatched. Germline V lookup: CDR1 SGHKS, CDR2 YYEKEE (reference sequence). The CDR3 covers 19 residues. Variable domain in full (rest from reference TRBV5-5 and TRBJ2-1): DAGVTQSPTHLIKTRGQQVTLRCSPISGHKSVSWYQQVLGQGPQFIFQYYEKEERGRGNFPDRFSARQFPNYSSELNVNALLLGDSALYLCASSLGMLAGGRRRNEQFFGPGTRLTVL.

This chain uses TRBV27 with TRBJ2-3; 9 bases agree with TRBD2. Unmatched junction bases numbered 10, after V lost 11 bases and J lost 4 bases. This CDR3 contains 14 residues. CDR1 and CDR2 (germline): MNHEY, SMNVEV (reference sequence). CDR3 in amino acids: CAVKREAHADTQYF. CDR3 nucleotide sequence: TGTGCCGTCAAGCGGGAGGCCCACGCAGATACGCAGTATTTT.

The CDR3 reads CASNREGNTEAFF. In DNA, the CDR3 is TGTGCCAGCAATAGGGAGGGGAACACTGAAGCTTTCTTT. The V and J genes are TRBV2 and TRBJ1-1; D is unclear. The CDR3 is made up of 13 amino acids. Germline values: CDR1 SNHLY, CDR2 FYNNEI. V was pared by 7 bases and J by 1 base, with 10 bases between.

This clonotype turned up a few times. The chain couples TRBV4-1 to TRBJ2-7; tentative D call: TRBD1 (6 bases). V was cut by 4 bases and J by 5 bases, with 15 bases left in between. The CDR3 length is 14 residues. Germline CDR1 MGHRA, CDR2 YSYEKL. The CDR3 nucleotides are TGCGCCAGCAGCCGACCGGGACACCAGCACGAGCAGTACTTC. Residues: CASSRPGHQHEQYF.

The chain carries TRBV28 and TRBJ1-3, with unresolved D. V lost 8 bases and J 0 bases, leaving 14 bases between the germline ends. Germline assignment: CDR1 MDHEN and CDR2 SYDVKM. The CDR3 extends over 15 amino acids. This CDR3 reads CASLGGHHSGNTIYF. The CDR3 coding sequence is TGTGCCAGCTTAGGCGGCCACCACTCTGGAAACACCATATATTTT.

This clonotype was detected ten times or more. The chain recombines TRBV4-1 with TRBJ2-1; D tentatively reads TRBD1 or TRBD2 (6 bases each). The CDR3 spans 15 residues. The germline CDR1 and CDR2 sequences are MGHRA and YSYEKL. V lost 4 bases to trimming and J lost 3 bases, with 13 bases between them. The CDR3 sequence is CASSPTGAGYNEQFF. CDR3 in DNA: TGCGCCAGCAGCCCGACGGGGGCTGGCTACAATGAGCAGTTCTTC.

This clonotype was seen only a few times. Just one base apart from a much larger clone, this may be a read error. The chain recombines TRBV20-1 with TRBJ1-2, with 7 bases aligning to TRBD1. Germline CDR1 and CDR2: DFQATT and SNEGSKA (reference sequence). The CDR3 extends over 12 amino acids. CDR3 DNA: TGCAGTGCTAGCTCAGGGGGACTTGGCTCCACCTTC. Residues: CSASSGGLGSTF.

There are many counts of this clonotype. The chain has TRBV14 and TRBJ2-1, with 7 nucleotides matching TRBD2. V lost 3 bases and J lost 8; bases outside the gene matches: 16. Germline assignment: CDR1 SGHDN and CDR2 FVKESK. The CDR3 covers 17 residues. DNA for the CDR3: TGTGCCAGCAGCCAGGGCGGCGGGAGCTCCTTCATTCATGAGCAGTTCTTC. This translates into CASSQGGGSSFIHEQFF.

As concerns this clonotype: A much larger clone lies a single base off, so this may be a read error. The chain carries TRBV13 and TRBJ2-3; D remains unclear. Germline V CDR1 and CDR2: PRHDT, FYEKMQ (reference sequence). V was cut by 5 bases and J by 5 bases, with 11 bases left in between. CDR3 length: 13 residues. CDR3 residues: CASSRRILDTQYF. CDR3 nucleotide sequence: TGTGCCAGCAGCCGCCGGATCTTAGATACGCAGTATTTT.

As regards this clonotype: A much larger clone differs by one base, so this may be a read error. CDR3 nucleotides: TGTGCTAGTGGTTTCCCTACAGGGGGCGGCAATCAGCCCCAGCATTTT. It is translated as CASGFPTGGGNQPQHF. This chain joins TRBV12-5 and TRBJ1-5; the match to TRBD1 covers 9 bases. This CDR3 has 16 amino acids. Germline CDR1 LGHNT, CDR2 FRNRAP. V was clipped by 3 bases and J by 2 bases; unmatched bases: 5.

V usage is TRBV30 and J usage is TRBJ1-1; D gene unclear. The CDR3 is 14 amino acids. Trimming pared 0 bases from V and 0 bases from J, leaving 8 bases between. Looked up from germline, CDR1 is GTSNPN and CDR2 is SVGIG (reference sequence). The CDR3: CAWSVRRMNTEAFF. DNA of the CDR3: TGTGCCTGGAGTGTTAGAAGAATGAACACTGAAGCTTTCTTT. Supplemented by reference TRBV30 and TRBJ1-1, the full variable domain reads SQTIHQWPATLVQPVGSPLSLECTVEGTSNPNLYWYRQAAGRGLQLLFYSVGIGQISSEVPQNLSASRPQDRQFILSSKKLLLSDSGFYLCAWSVRRMNTEAFFGQGTRLTVV.

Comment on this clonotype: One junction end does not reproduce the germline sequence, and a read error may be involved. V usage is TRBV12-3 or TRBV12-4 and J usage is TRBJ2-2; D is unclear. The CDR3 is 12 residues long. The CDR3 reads CASSLLSGELVF. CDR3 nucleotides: TGTGCCAGCAGTTTGTTGTCCGGAGAGCTGGTTTTT.

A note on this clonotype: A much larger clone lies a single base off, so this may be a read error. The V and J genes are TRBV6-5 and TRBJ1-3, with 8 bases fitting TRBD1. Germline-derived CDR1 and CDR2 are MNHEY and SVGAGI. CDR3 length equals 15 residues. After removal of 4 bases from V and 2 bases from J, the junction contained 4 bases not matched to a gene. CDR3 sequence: CASSSGQEAGNTIYF. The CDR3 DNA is TGTGCCAGCAGTTCGGGACAGGAGGCTGGAAACACCATATATTTT.